The present T cell receptor beta chain was sequenced within a study of T-cell reconstitution after alpha-beta-depleted transplantation in children. Unique molecular identifiers tagged the TCRbeta library. Using its own MiXCR run on the PCR reads, TCRdb lists one record per CDR3 protein. The sample includes 140,000 or so distinct CDR3 sequences, about 9% seen only once; the top ten take 15% to 20%. This clonotype was seen many times. Germline loops: CDR1 SGHRS, CDR2 YFSETQ. The CDR3 contains 14 residues. Trimming cost V 3 bases and J 5 bases, with 12 bases left between them. The chain employs TRBV5-1 and TRBJ2-1; unclear D gene. This TCR was sampled from a female patient younger than 10 who had a stem cell transplant for congenital amegakaryocytic thrombocytopenia, so the T cells may come from the graft donor. Sequenced here: PBMCs, mostly from graft donor cells, sampled 180 days after TCRalphabeta/CD19-depleted stem cell transplant. The CDR3, as DNA: TGCGCCAGCAGCTGGGCGACACCGAACAATGAGCAGTTCTTC. It translates to CASSWATPNNEQFF. The full variable domain, rest sourced from reference TRBV5-1 and TRBJ2-1, is KAGVTQTPRYLIKTRGQQVTLSCSPISGHRSVSWYQQTPGQGLQFLFEYFSETQRNKGNFPGRFSGRQFSNSRSEMNVSTLELGDSALYLCASSWATPNNEQFFGPGTRLTVL.